The 20 T cell receptor beta chains below were found in one sample sequenced in a study of blood T cell repertoires in COVID-19. Libraries were prepared by immunoSEQ multiplex PCR; TCRdb keeps only in-frame clonotypes and omits some of them. The sample includes tens of thousands of clones, around 89% of them seen just once. The sequencing input was peripheral blood. These receptors originate from a woman between 55 and 75 years old with active COVID-19.

The chain employs TRBV29-1 and TRBJ2-3; TRBD2 matches 13 bases. The V gene's germline CDR1 is SQVTM and CDR2 ANQGSEA. This CDR3 has 15 residues. The trim removed 4 bases at V and 4 bases at J, leaving 5 bases unmatched. CDR3 sequence reads: CSVAGLAGSADTQYF. In DNA form, the CDR3 reads TGCAGCGTTGCGGGACTAGCGGGGAGCGCAGATACGCAGTATTTT.

The chain links TRBV7-2 to TRBJ2-3; 7 bases fit TRBD2. The CDR3 runs to 16 residues. Trimming removed 4 bases from V and 6 bases from J; junction bases left unmatched: 13. Germline V gene lookup returns CDR1 SGHTA and CDR2 FQGNSA. DNA for the CDR3: TGTGCCAGCAGCTCCCAACCGGGACTACCGGGGGATACGCAGTATTTT. Translation gives CASSSQPGLPGDTQYF.

This sequence joins TRBV5-1 and TRBJ1-1; D remains unclear. Trimming removed 0 bases at V and 0 bases at J, with 21 bases between. The length of the CDR3 is 19 residues. Looked up from germline, CDR1 is SGHRS and CDR2 is YFSETQ. This CDR3 is CASSLAGFKGGFLNTEAFF. CDR3 nucleotide sequence: TGCGCCAGCAGCTTGGCCGGATTTAAGGGAGGCTTCCTGAACACTGAAGCTTTCTTT.

The chain employs TRBV4-2 and TRBJ2-1; 12 bases are a match to TRBD2. V lost 4 bases, J lost 3 bases, and 7 bases stayed unmatched. This CDR3 contains 17 residues. The germline V gene has CDR1 LGHNA and CDR2 YNFKEQ. This CDR3 reads CASSPLSTSGGYNEQFF. The CDR3 nucleotides read TGTGCCAGCAGCCCGCTATCGACTAGCGGGGGCTACAATGAGCAGTTCTTC.

The chain links TRBV5-6 to TRBJ2-1, with 12 bases that match TRBD2. This CDR3 spans 16 amino acids. The ends lost 2 bases at V and 4 bases at J; junction bases unmatched: 4. Germline CDR1 SGHDT, CDR2 YYEEEE. The CDR3 loop is CASSLGLAGLYNEQFF. The CDR3 DNA is TGTGCCAGCAGCTTAGGACTAGCGGGGCTATACAATGAGCAGTTCTTC.

The chain recombines TRBV19 with TRBJ1-2, with TRBD1 matching 9 bases. CDR1 is LNHDA and CDR2 is SQIVND in the germline V gene (reference sequence). CDR3 length: 13 amino acids. V shed 5 bases and J 8 bases; nucleotides not matched to a gene: 6. CDR3 loop: CASSFQGQGGYTF. The CDR3 DNA sequence: TGTGCCAGTAGTTTCCAGGGACAGGGCGGCTACACCTTC.

CDR3 in amino acids: CASSTRSPRDEQYF. The CDR3 bases are TGTGCCAGTAGTACCCGATCCCCTCGGGACGAGCAGTACTTC. The rearrangement uses TRBV19 and TRBJ2-7; no firm D call. The V end lost 4 bases, the J end lost 5 bases, and 15 bases lay between the germline ends. The length of the CDR3 is 14 residues. The germline gives CDR1 LNHDA, CDR2 SQIVND (reference sequence). The full variable domain, rest sourced from reference TRBV19 and TRBJ2-7, is DGGITQSPKYLFRKEGQNVTLSCEQNLNHDAMYWYRQDPGQGLRLIYYSQIVNDFQKGDIAEGYSVSREKKESFPLTVTSAQKNPTAFYLCASSTRSPRDEQYFGPGTRLTVT.

CDR3 sequence reads: CASSLAGVVTDTQYF. The DNA for the CDR3 is TGTGCCAGCAGCCTAGCGGGGGTAGTCACAGATACGCAGTATTTT. This chain connects TRBV7-3 to TRBJ2-3, with 10 nucleotides matching TRBD2. The CDR3 covers 15 residues. After removal of 5 bases from V and 2 bases from J, the junction contained 4 bases not matched to a gene. Looked up from germline, CDR1 is SGHTA and CDR2 is FQGTGA.

This clone was counted a few times. J is TRBJ1-5 and V is TRBV19; D possibly corresponds to TRBD1 (5 bases). V was clipped by 10 bases and J by 6 bases, with 16 bases between them. CDR1 is LNHDA and CDR2 is SQIVND in the germline V gene (reference sequence). There are 13 residues in the CDR3. CDR3: CATLQGVGQPQHF. Here the CDR3 DNA reads TGTGCCACTCTCCAGGGTGTGGGTCAGCCCCAGCATTTT.

The chain is built from TRBV5-1 and TRBJ2-7; D is uncertain. This CDR3 has 14 residues. Germline-derived CDR1 and CDR2 are SGHRS and YFSETQ. V was cut by 0 bases and J by 6 bases, with 13 bases left in between. In DNA, the CDR3 is TGCGCCAGCAGCTTGGCGGTACAGCCCTTCGAGCAGTACTTC. Protein: CASSLAVQPFEQYF.

CDR3 sequence (DNA): TGCAGCGTTCGAGAGTGGACTGAAGCTTTCTTT. Its protein product is CSVREWTEAFF. V usage is TRBV29-1 and J usage is TRBJ1-1; D gene unclear. Trimming pared 5 bases from V and 5 bases from J, leaving 9 bases between. This CDR3 region has 11 residues. Per the germline V gene, CDR1 is SQVTM and CDR2 is ANQGSEA.

This rearrangement joins TRBV7-9 to TRBJ2-1; 8 bases agree with TRBD2. The germline gives CDR1 SEHNR, CDR2 FQNEAQ (reference sequence). V shed 3 bases and J 7 bases; nucleotides not matched to a gene: 5. The CDR3 totals 14 residues. CDR3: CASSFTSGLNEQFF. In DNA, the CDR3 is TGTGCCAGCAGCTTCACTAGCGGCCTAAATGAGCAGTTCTTC.

This clone has only one observation. The chain uses TRBV6-4 and TRBJ1-4, with D perhaps matching TRBD1 (5 bases). The germline V gene encodes CDR1 MRHNA and CDR2 SNTAGT. The CDR3 is 16 amino acids. Trimming stripped 5 bases from V and 0 bases from J, with 13 bases between. The CDR3 here is CASSPGLGSTNEKLFF. DNA of the CDR3: TGTGCCAGCAGTCCGGGACTGGGATCAACTAATGAAAAACTGTTTTTT.

The chain employs TRBV9 and TRBJ2-5; 9 bases are shared with TRBD2. The V gene end was trimmed by 6 bases and the J gene end by 7 bases; junction bases not matched to a gene: 7. Germline assignment: CDR1 SGDLS and CDR2 YYNGEE. The CDR3 runs 13 residues. CDR3 residues: CASNLAGRRTQYF. The CDR3 DNA reads TGTGCCAGCAACCTAGCGGGGCGGCGGACCCAGTACTTC.

The chain uses TRBV7-2 and TRBJ1-5; D is uncertain. Germline V gene lookup returns CDR1 SGHTA and CDR2 FQGNSA. Trimming removed 8 bases from V and 1 base from J, with 9 bases in between. This CDR3 is 13 amino acids long. CDR3 region: CASARGSNQPQHF. CDR3 coding DNA: TGTGCCAGCGCCAGAGGCAGCAATCAGCCCCAGCATTTT.

This clone came up once. V usage is TRBV9 and J usage is TRBJ2-2; D gene unclear. Germline CDR1 reads SGDLS; CDR2 reads YYNGEE. Trimming removed 0 bases from V and 7 bases from J, with 13 bases in between. The CDR3 contains 15 residues. CDR3 region: CASSVATLLDGELFF. The CDR3 DNA reads TGTGCCAGCAGCGTAGCTACTCTTCTCGACGGGGAGCTGTTTTTT.

The rearrangement uses TRBV2 and TRBJ1-2; the D gene is possibly TRBD1 (6 bases). The germline CDR1 and CDR2 sequences are SNHLY and FYNNEI. The CDR3 is made up of 14 amino acids. V lost 7 bases and J lost 4, with 16 bases in between. The CDR3 loop reads CASIAGVGGYGYTF. DNA of the CDR3: TGTGCCAGCATAGCAGGGGTTGGCGGCTATGGCTACACCTTC.

V and J are TRBV7-5 and TRBJ1-5; TRBD1, the D gene given by the table, was not confirmed from the DNA. TRBV7-5 is a known pseudogene. The CDR3 has 19 amino acids. The CDR3 DNA reads as TGTGTCAGAAGCTCCGCAACGACAGGGTGGGGGTTCCGCAATCAGCCCCAGCATTTT. It encodes CVRSSATTGWGFRNQPQHF.

The rearrangement links TRBV9 to TRBJ2-1; 10 nucleotides line up with TRBD2. The CDR3 extends over 14 amino acids. With V trimmed by 3 bases and J by 9 bases, 6 bases remained unmatched. CDR1 and CDR2 (germline): SGDLS, YYNGEE. CDR3 sequence: CASSGGLAFAEQFF. For the CDR3, the DNA is TGTGCCAGCAGCGGGGGACTAGCGTTTGCTGAGCAGTTCTTC.

This clone was recorded a few times. Here the CDR3 DNA reads TGTGCCAGCAGCTTGGACTGGGGAGCCACCGGGGAGCTGTTTTTT. Encoded protein: CASSLDWGATGELFF. The chain uses TRBV5-4 and TRBJ2-2, with D maybe TRBD2 (5 bases). This CDR3 is 15 amino acids long. Germline V gene sequence: CDR1 SGHNT, CDR2 YYREEE (reference sequence). V was shortened by 0 bases and J by 4 bases, with 10 bases between the two germline ends.